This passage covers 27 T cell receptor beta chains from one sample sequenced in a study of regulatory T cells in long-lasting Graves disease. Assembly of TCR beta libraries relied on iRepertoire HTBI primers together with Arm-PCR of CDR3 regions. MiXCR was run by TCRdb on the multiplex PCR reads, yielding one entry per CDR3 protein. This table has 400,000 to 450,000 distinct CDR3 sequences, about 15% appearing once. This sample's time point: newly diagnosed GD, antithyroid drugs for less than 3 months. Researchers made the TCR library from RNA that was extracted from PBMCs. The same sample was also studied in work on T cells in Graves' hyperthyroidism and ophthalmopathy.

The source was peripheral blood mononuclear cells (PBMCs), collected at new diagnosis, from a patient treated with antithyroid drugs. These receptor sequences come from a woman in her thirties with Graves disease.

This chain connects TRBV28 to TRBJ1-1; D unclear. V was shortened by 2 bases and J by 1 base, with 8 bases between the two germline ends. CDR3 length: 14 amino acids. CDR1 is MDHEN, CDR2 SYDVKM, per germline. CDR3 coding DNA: TGTGCCAGCAGTTTAAGCCCGAGGAACACTGAAGCTTTCTTT. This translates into CASSLSPRNTEAFF. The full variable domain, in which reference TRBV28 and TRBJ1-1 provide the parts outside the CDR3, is DVKVTQSSRYLVKRTGEKVFLECVQDMDHENMFWYRQDPGLGLRLIYFSYDVKMKEKGDIPEGYSVSREKKERFSLILESASTNQTSMYLCASSLSPRNTEAFFGQGTRLTVV.

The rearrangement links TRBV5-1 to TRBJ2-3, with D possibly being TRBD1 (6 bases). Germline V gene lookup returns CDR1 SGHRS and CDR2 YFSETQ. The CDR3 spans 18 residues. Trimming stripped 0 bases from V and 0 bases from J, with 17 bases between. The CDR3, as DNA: TGCGCCAGCAGCTTGGCCGGGACACCAAAGACAAGCACAGATACGCAGTATTTT. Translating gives CASSLAGTPKTSTDTQYF.

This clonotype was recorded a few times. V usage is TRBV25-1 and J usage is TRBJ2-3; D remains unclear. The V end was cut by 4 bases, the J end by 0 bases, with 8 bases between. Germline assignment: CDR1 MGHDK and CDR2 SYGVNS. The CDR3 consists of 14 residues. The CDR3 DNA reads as TGTGCCAGCAGTGGGATTTCTAGCACAGATACGCAGTATTTT. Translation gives CASSGISSTDTQYF.

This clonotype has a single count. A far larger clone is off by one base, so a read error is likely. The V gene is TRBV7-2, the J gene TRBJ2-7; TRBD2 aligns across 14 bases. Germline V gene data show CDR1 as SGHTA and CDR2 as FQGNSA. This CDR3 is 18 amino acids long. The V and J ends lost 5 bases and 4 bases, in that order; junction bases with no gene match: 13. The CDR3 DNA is TGTGCCAGCAGCCTTCGACTAGCGGGAGGGCGGCGGTCATACGAGCAGTACTTC. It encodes CASSLRLAGGRRSYEQYF.

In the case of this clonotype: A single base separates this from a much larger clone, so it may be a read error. The CDR3 is CATSDRLAGVGNEQYF. CDR3 nucleotides: TGTGCCACCAGTGATAGACTAGCGGGAGTGGGGAATGAGCAGTACTTC. This chain links TRBV24-1 with TRBJ2-7; 12 nucleotides match TRBD2. The CDR3 spans 16 residues. Germline CDR1 and CDR2: KGHDR and SFDVKD. J gave up 7 bases and V 3 bases, and 9 bases lay outside the gene matches.

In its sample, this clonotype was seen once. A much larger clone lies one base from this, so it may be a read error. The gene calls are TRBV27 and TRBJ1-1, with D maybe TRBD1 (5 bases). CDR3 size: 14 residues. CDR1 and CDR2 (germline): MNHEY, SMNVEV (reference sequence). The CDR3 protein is CASSFGRANSEAFF. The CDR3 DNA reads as TGTGCCAGCAGTTTTGGCAGGGCGAACTCTGAAGCTTTCTTT.

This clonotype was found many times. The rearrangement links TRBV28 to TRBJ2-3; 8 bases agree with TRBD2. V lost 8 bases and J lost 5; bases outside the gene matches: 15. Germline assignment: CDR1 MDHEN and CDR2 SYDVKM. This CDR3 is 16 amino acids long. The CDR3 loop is CASYPFSAGDLDTQYF. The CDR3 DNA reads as TGTGCCAGCTACCCTTTCTCAGCGGGAGATTTAGATACGCAGTATTTT.

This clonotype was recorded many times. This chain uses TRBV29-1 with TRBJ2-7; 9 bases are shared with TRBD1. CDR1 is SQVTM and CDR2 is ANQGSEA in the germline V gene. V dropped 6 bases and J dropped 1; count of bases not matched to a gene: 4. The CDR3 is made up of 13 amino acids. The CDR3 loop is CSVDGTGSYEQYF. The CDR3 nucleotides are TGCAGCGTCGACGGGACAGGGTCCTACGAGCAGTACTTC.

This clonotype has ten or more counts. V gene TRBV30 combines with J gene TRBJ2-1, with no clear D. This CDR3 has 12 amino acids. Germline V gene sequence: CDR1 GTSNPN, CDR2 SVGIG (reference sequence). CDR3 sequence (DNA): TGTGCAGGCCTCCTCTCCTACAATGAGCAGTTCTTC. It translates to CAGLLSYNEQFF.

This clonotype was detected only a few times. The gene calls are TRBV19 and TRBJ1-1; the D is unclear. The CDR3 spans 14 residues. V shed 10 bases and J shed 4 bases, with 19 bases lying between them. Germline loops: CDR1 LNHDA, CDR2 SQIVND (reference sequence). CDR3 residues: CATTPTPAGTEAFF. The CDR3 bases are TGTGCCACCACACCTACTCCGGCGGGCACTGAAGCTTTCTTT.

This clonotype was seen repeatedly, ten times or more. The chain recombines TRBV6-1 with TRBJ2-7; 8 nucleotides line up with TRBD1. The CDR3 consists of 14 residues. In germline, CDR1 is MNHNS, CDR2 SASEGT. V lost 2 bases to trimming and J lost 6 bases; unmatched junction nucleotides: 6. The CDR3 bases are TGTGCCAGCAGTGAAATAGGACAGGGTTCCGAGCAGTACTTC. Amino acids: CASSEIGQGSEQYF.

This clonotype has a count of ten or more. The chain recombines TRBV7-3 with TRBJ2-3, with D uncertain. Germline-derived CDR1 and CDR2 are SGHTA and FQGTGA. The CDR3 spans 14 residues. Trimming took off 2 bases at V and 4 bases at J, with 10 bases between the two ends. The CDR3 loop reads CASSLGPAADTQYF. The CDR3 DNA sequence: TGTGCCAGCAGCTTAGGCCCGGCCGCAGATACGCAGTATTTT.

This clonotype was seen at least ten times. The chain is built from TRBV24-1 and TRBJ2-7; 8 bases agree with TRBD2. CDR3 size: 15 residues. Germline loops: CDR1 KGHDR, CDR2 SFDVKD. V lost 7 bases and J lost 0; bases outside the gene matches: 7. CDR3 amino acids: CATSSSGSVSYEQYF. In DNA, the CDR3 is TGTGCCACCAGCTCAAGCGGGAGCGTCTCCTACGAGCAGTACTTC.

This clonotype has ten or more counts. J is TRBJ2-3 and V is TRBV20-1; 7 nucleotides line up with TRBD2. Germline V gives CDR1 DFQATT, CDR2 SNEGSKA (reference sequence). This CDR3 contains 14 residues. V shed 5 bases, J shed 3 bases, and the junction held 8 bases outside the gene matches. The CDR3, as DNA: TGCAGTGCTCCGGCGGGCGGGAGAACAGATACGCAGTATTTT. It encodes CSAPAGGRTDTQYF.

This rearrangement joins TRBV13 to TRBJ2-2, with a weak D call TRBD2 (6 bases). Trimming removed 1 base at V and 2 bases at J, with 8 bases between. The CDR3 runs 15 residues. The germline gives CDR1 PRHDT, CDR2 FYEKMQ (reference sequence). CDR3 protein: CASSLDAGNTGELFF. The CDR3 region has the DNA TGTGCCAGCAGCTTAGACGCGGGAAACACCGGGGAGCTGTTTTTT.

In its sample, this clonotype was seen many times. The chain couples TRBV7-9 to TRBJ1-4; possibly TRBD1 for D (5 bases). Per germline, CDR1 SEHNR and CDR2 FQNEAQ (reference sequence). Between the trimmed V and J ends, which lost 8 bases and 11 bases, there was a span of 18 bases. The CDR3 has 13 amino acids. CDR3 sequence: CASGRDAAGKLFF. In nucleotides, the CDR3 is TGTGCCAGCGGCCGGGACGCCGCGGGGAAACTGTTTTTT.

The CDR3 nucleotides are TGTGCCATCGGAGGGGACACTTCCTACGAGCAGTACTTC. Amino acid sequence: CAIGGDTSYEQYF. The gene calls are TRBV10-3 and TRBJ2-7; perhaps D is TRBD1 or TRBD2 (6 bases each). This CDR3 spans 13 amino acids. V was cut by 8 bases and J by 1 base, with 12 bases left in between. Germline V lookup: CDR1 ENHRY, CDR2 SYGVKD.

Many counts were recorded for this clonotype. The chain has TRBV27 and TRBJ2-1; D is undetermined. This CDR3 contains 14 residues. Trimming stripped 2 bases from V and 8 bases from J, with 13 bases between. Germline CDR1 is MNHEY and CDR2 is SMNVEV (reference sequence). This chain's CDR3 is CASSLGIEWDEQFF. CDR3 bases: TGTGCCAGCAGTTTAGGGATAGAGTGGGATGAGCAGTTCTTC.

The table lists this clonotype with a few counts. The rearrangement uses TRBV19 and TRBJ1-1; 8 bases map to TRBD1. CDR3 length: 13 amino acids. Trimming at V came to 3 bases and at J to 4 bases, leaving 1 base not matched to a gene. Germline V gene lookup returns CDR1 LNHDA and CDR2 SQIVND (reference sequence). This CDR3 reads CASSITGGTEAFF. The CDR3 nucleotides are TGTGCCAGTAGTATTACAGGGGGCACTGAAGCTTTCTTT. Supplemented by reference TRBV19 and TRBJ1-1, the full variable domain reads DGGITQSPKYLFRKEGQNVTLSCEQNLNHDAMYWYRQDPGQGLRLIYYSQIVNDFQKGDIAEGYSVSREKKESFPLTVTSAQKNPTAFYLCASSITGGTEAFFGQGTRLTVV.

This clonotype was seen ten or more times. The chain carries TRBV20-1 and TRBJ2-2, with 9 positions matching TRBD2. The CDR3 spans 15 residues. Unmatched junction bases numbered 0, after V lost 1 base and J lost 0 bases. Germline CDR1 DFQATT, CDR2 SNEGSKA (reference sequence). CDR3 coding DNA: TGCAGTGCTAGAGTAGCGGGGGCGAACACCGGGGAGCTGTTTTTT. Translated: CSARVAGANTGELFF.

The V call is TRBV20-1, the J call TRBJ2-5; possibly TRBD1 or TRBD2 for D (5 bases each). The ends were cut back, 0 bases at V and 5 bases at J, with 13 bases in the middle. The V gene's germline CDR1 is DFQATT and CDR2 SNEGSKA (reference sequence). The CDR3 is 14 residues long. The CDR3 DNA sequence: TGCAGTGCTAGAGATGGGACGGGGCTGGAGACCCAGTACTTC. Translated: CSARDGTGLETQYF.

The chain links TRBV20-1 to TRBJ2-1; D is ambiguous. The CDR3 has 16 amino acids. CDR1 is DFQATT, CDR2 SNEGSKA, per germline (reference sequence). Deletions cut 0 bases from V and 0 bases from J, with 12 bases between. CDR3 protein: CSARDPGHPSYNEQFF. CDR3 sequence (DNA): TGCAGTGCTAGAGATCCGGGCCATCCCTCCTACAATGAGCAGTTCTTC.

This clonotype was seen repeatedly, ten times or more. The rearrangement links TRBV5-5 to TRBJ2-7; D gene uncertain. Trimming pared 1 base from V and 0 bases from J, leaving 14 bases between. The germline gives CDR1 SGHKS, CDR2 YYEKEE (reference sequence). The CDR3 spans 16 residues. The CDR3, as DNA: TGTGCCAGCAGCTTGTCCTGGGGTACCGGCTCCTACGAGCAGTACTTC. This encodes CASSLSWGTGSYEQYF.

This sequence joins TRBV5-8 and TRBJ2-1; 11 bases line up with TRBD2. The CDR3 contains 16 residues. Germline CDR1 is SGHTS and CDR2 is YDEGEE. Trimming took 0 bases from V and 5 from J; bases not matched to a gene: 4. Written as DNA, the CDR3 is TGTGCCAGCAGCTTGGGACTAGCGGGGCTGAACAATGAGCAGTTCTTC. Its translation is CASSLGLAGLNNEQFF.

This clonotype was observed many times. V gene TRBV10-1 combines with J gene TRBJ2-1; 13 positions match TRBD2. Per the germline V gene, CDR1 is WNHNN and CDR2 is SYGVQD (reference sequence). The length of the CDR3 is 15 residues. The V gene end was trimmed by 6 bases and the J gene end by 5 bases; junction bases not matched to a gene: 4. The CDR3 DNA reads TGCGCCAGCAGCGCTGGGACTAGCGGGGACAATGAGCAGTTCTTC. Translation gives CASSAGTSGDNEQFF.

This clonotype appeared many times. The CDR3 DNA reads as TGTGCCACCAGCAGAGAGGGACCGGGACTAGCTGTGGAGACCCAGTACTTC. Translated, it gives CATSREGPGLAVETQYF. This chain connects TRBV15 to TRBJ2-5; 9 nucleotides align to TRBD2. V was pared by 0 bases and J by 5 bases, with 10 bases of the junction left unmatched. The V gene's germline CDR1 is LNHNV and CDR2 YYDKDF (reference sequence). This CDR3 comprises 17 residues.

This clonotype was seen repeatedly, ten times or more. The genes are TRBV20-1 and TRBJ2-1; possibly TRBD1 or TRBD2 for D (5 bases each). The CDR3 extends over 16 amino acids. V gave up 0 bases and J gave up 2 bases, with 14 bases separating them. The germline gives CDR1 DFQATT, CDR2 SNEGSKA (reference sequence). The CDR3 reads CSARDLGWDPYNEQFF. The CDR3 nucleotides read TGCAGTGCTAGAGATCTCGGCTGGGACCCCTACAATGAGCAGTTCTTC.